Following are 16 T cell receptor beta chains from one sample sequenced in a study of beta chain features in type 1 diabetes. Every bit of the isolated RNA underwent reverse transcription, so sequencing read expressed TCRB transcripts. Measured with immunoSEQ multiplex PCR; TCRdb has only the in-frame clones, and not every one. The profile shows under 950,000 clones, roughly 15% of them singletons. Sequencing input: naive CD4+ T cells from blood. These receptor sequences come from a woman in her late teens or twenties in good health.

The V call is TRBV14, the J call TRBJ2-5; D unresolved. This CDR3 spans 12 amino acids. CDR1 is SGHDN and CDR2 is FVKESK in the germline V gene. V was clipped by 3 bases and J by 11 bases, with 13 bases between them. The CDR3 reads CASSHGMAEQYF. CDR3 in DNA: TGTGCCAGCAGCCATGGTATGGCAGAGCAGTACTTC.

This clone occurred a few times. The chain uses TRBV7-3 and TRBJ2-5, with 8 bases aligning to TRBD2. The CDR3 has 15 residues. V lost 5 bases to trimming and J lost 5 bases; unmatched junction nucleotides: 10. Germline CDR1 is SGHTA and CDR2 is FQGTGA. The CDR3, as DNA: TGTGCCAGCAGCCCCACTTCTAGCGGGTGGGAGACCCAGTACTTC. It yields the protein CASSPTSSGWETQYF.

The chain uses TRBV27 and TRBJ1-1; D not certain. From germline, CDR1 is MNHEY and CDR2 SMNVEV (reference sequence). This CDR3 contains 13 residues. V was cut by 3 bases and J by 5 bases, with 10 bases left in between. CDR3 nucleotide sequence: TGTGCCAGCAGTTTTTCGAGTCGGACTGAAGCTTTCTTT. Its protein product is CASSFSSRTEAFF.

There are a few counts of this clone. This chain connects TRBV6-5 to TRBJ1-1; D gene uncertain. The germline CDR1 and CDR2 sequences are MNHEY and SVGAGI. The CDR3 is 12 amino acids. Between the trimmed V and J ends, which lost 4 bases and 3 bases, there was a span of 6 bases. The chain's CDR3 is CASSFGDTEAFF. CDR3 DNA sequence: TGTGCCAGCAGTTTTGGGGACACTGAAGCTTTCTTT.

The chain carries TRBV28 and TRBJ2-1; 8 bases match TRBD2. J was trimmed by 4 bases and V by 8 bases; bases with no gene match: 10. The CDR3 runs to 15 residues. Germline CDR1 and CDR2: MDHEN and SYDVKM. This CDR3 reads CASGGAGAGYNEQFF. In nucleotides, the CDR3 is TGTGCCAGCGGGGGAGCGGGAGCCGGATACAATGAGCAGTTCTTC.

This clone has just a few counts. The chain combines TRBV11-2 with TRBJ2-1, with 13 bases matching TRBD2. V gave up 4 bases and J gave up 2 bases; unmatched junction bases: 2. The CDR3 sequence is 16 residues long. Germline V lookup: CDR1 SGHAT, CDR2 FQNNGV. The CDR3 reads CASSWGLAGTYNEQFF. The DNA of the CDR3 is TGTGCCAGCAGCTGGGGACTAGCGGGGACCTACAATGAGCAGTTCTTC.

This clone was seen more than once but under ten times. The chain is built from TRBV4-2 and TRBJ2-1, with D possibly TRBD2 on 6 matching bases. The CDR3 is made up of 14 amino acids. Germline CDR1 LGHNA, CDR2 YNFKEQ. Trimming removed 2 bases at V and 7 bases at J, with 12 bases between. CDR3: CASSQPEGRNEQFF. DNA of the CDR3: TGTGCCAGCAGCCAACCGGAGGGCCGGAATGAGCAGTTCTTC.

The chain uses TRBV18 and TRBJ2-5; D is perhaps TRBD1 (6 bases). The CDR3 runs 15 residues. V lost 0 bases, J lost 1 base, and 9 bases lay in between. CDR1 KGHSH and CDR2 LQKENI come from the germline V gene. The CDR3 sequence is CASSPPGRGQETQYF. CDR3 sequence (DNA): TGTGCCAGCTCACCACCGGGCAGGGGCCAAGAGACCCAGTACTTC.

The genes are TRBV7-2 and TRBJ1-5; D uncertain. This CDR3 has 17 amino acids. V dropped 1 base and J dropped 0 bases, with 13 bases sitting between them. CDR1 and CDR2 from the germline V gene are SGHTA and FQGNSA. CDR3 in DNA: TGTGCCAGCAGCTTAGTTACTCGACGGTTTAGCAATCAGCCCCAGCATTTT. Amino acid sequence: CASSLVTRRFSNQPQHF.

This clone was seen a few times. The chain recombines TRBV4-2 with TRBJ2-5; TRBD1 might be the D (5 bases). The V and J ends lost 1 base and 2 bases respectively, with 14 bases between them. The CDR3 is 16 residues long. Germline CDR1 is LGHNA and CDR2 is YNFKEQ. CDR3 in amino acids: CASSQVAGLIQETQYF. CDR3 in DNA: TGTGCCAGCAGCCAAGTTGCAGGGCTGATTCAAGAGACCCAGTACTTC.

The CDR3 reads CASSEATYEQYF. The CDR3 DNA follows: TGTGCCAGCAGTGAGGCTACCTACGAGCAGTACTTC. V and J are TRBV6-5 and TRBJ2-7; D call uncertain. The germline CDR1 and CDR2 sequences are MNHEY and SVGAGI. Trimming removed 5 bases at V and 2 bases at J, with 7 bases between. The CDR3 has 12 amino acids.

The chain combines TRBV27 with TRBJ1-1, with D possibly matching TRBD1 (6 bases). Germline CDR1 is MNHEY and CDR2 is SMNVEV (reference sequence). CDR3 length: 16 residues. V lost 6 bases and J lost 4, with 21 bases in between. CDR3 residues: CASSLDTQGGTTEAFF. CDR3 DNA: TGTGCCAGCAGCCTTGACACACAGGGAGGCACCACTGAAGCTTTCTTT.

This clone was seen a handful of times. The V gene is TRBV28, the J gene TRBJ2-5; 7 positions match TRBD1. V shed 6 bases, J shed 3 bases, and the junction held 4 bases outside the gene matches. The CDR3 runs to 13 residues. CDR1 is MDHEN, CDR2 SYDVKM, per germline. The CDR3 sequence is CASSGTVKETQYF. CDR3 in DNA: TGTGCCAGCAGCGGGACAGTCAAAGAGACCCAGTACTTC.

The V call is TRBV5-4, the J call TRBJ1-4; tentative D call: TRBD1 (5 bases). V was clipped by 0 bases and J by 8 bases, with 14 bases between them. This CDR3 spans 15 amino acids. The germline gives CDR1 SGHNT, CDR2 YYREEE (reference sequence). The CDR3 nucleotides are TGTGCCAGCAGCTTGGAGCCAGGGTCTAGGGAAAAACTGTTTTTT. Amino acids: CASSLEPGSREKLFF.

The CDR3 DNA follows: TGTGCCAGCAGTTCCCGAGAGAGAGTGGAGGTAGGCAATGAGCAGTTCTTC. Its translation: CASSSRERVEVGNEQFF. This chain connects TRBV27 to TRBJ2-1; a possible D gene is TRBD2 (5 bases). Trimming cost V 4 bases and J 6 bases, with 22 bases left between them. CDR1 and CDR2 from the germline V gene are MNHEY and SMNVEV (reference sequence). This CDR3 is built from 17 residues.

This clone has a handful of counts. The chain combines TRBV4-1 with TRBJ2-6; D possibly uses TRBD1 or TRBD2 (7 bases each). V shed 2 bases and J shed 2 bases, with 19 bases lying between them. CDR3 length: 19 residues. Germline V gene data show CDR1 as MGHRA and CDR2 as YSYEKL. CDR3 nucleotides: TGCGCCAGCAGCCAATCTCCCCAGGGGGGGAACCCTGGGGCCAACGTCCTGACTTTC. Its translation: CASSQSPQGGNPGANVLTF.